Sequencing of this T cell receptor beta chain was carried out in a study of CD8+ T cells in alopecia areata. Study-wide background: Scoring of treated patients' severity used the percentage of affected scalp area.

Once RNA had been extracted, it was reverse transcribed into cDNA to act as the sequencing template. The assay was immunoSEQ multiplex PCR, and TCRdb's table has in-frame clones only and misses some. The repertoire holds 110,000 or so clones, around three fifths seen once, with approximately 3.6% in the top ten. To note about this clone: Its antigen is undetermined.

Germline V CDR1 and CDR2: KGHSH, LQKENI. The CDR3 has 14 residues. V was clipped by 5 bases and J by 11 bases, with 19 bases between them. Treatment denoted: oral pan-JAK inhibitor, 5-10 mg twice daily. Study-wide results and limits: Scalp sequencing captures resident alphabeta T cells of normal skin too. Both scalp clonality and the expanded CD8+ clones among the top 100 showed a significant decrease with tofacitinib. Scalp and blood samples kept many expanded lesional clones throughout tofacitinib.

The source is a human donor with alopecia areata. The starting material was CD4+ T cells sorted from blood, obtained at week 24, from a patient treated with tofacitinib. The chain has TRBV18 and TRBJ2-1; no clear D gene. CDR3 loop: CASSIPLKDAKQFF. CDR3 coding DNA: TGTGCCAGCTCAATCCCGTTAAAGGATGCGAAGCAGTTCTTC.